The 29 T cell receptor beta chains listed next were all sequenced from one sample in a study of cytomegalovirus exposure and HLA in healthy donors. PCR primers comprised 60 Vbeta and 13 Jbeta primers. Only in-frame clones appear in the TCRdb table, and some are missing; sequencing was by immunoSEQ multiplex PCR. The repertoire consists of around 30,000 clones, with about 60% occurring once and the leading ten covering around 43%. Material: PBMCs. These receptors originate from a male donor in good health and CMV-seropositive.

The count of this clone is one. The gene calls are TRBV4-1 and TRBJ1-5; tentatively, D is TRBD1 (6 bases). The CDR3 sequence is 15 residues long. Germline V gene sequence: CDR1 MGHRA, CDR2 YSYEKL. Between the trimmed V and J ends, which lost 0 bases and 4 bases, there was a span of 10 bases. CDR3 region: CASSQEAGTNQPQHF. The CDR3, as DNA: TGCGCCAGCAGCCAAGAGGCCGGGACAAATCAGCCCCAGCATTTT.

The V call is TRBV6-4, the J call TRBJ2-6; D perhaps matches TRBD1 (6 bases). Trimming removed 3 bases at V and 4 bases at J, with 19 bases between. Germline values: CDR1 MRHNA, CDR2 SNTAGT. The CDR3 consists of 18 residues. The CDR3 DNA follows: TGTGCCAGCAGTGAGTTTCAGGGGCTCGGTTTAGGGGCCAACGTCCTGACTTTC. Protein sequence: CASSEFQGLGLGANVLTF.

The table lists this clone with a few counts. The chain joins TRBV10-3 to TRBJ1-3, with D maybe TRBD1 (6 bases). From germline, CDR1 is ENHRY and CDR2 SYGVKD. The CDR3 runs 15 residues. V lost 5 bases to trimming and J lost 1 base, with 12 bases between them. CDR3 sequence (DNA): TGTGCCATCAGTTATCCCGGGACATCTGGAAACACCATATATTTT. Translated, it gives CAISYPGTSGNTIYF.

This clone was seen only a few times. The rearrangement uses TRBV4-1 and TRBJ1-2, with D possibly matching TRBD1 (6 bases). Trimming shortened V by 1 base and J by 3 bases, and 15 bases separated the two germline ends. CDR1 is MGHRA and CDR2 is YSYEKL in the germline V gene. The CDR3 totals 16 residues. The CDR3 sequence: CASSQGQVRIDYGYTF. As DNA, the CDR3 is TGCGCCAGCAGCCAAGGACAGGTCAGGATCGACTATGGCTACACCTTC.

The sample holds one count of this clone. This chain connects TRBV19 to TRBJ2-7; D ambiguous. V dropped 4 bases and J dropped 1 base, with 8 bases sitting between them. Germline V lookup: CDR1 LNHDA, CDR2 SQIVND (reference sequence). This CDR3 has 13 amino acids. The CDR3 loop is CASSKSRSYEQYF. In DNA, the CDR3 is TGTGCCAGTAGTAAATCCAGGTCCTACGAGCAGTACTTC.

The chain uses TRBV6-5 and TRBJ1-3; D is unclear. CDR3 length: 15 amino acids. Trimming took off 7 bases at V and 0 bases at J, with 13 bases between the two ends. Germline lookup yields CDR1 MNHEY and CDR2 SVGAGI. CDR3 amino acids: CASKKTQVSGNTIYF. The CDR3 DNA follows: TGTGCCAGCAAAAAAACACAAGTCTCTGGAAACACCATATATTTT.

The chain couples TRBV2 to TRBJ2-6, with 7 bases aligning to TRBD1. J was trimmed by 1 base and V by 1 base; bases with no gene match: 4. The CDR3 has 17 amino acids. Germline loops: CDR1 SNHLY, CDR2 FYNNEI. This chain's CDR3 is CASSEEGAASGANVLTF. The DNA of the CDR3 is TGTGCCAGCAGTGAAGAGGGGGCAGCGTCTGGGGCCAACGTCCTGACTTTC.

The chain links TRBV21-1 to TRBJ1-3. TRBV21-1 is shown as a pseudogene. The CDR3 loop spans 15 amino acids. The CDR3, as DNA: TGTGCCAGCAGCCCACCCGTGAGTAGAGGAAACACCATATATTTT. This codes for CASSPPVSRGNTIYF.

This chain links TRBV28 with TRBJ2-1; 7 nucleotides match TRBD1. V shed 3 bases and J 7 bases; nucleotides not matched to a gene: 9. The CDR3 spans 15 residues. Germline lookup yields CDR1 MDHEN and CDR2 SYDVKM. CDR3 sequence: CASSLFAGGRNEQFF. For the CDR3, the DNA is TGTGCCAGCAGTTTGTTTGCAGGGGGAAGGAATGAGCAGTTCTTC. Based on the CDR3 plus reference TRBV28 and TRBJ2-1, the full variable domain is DVKVTQSSRYLVKRTGEKVFLECVQDMDHENMFWYRQDPGLGLRLIYFSYDVKMKEKGDIPEGYSVSREKKERFSLILESASTNQTSMYLCASSLFAGGRNEQFFGPGTRLTVL.

The V gene is TRBV28, the J gene TRBJ1-3; D is unclear. The V gene's germline CDR1 is MDHEN and CDR2 SYDVKM. With 8 bases removed from V and 0 bases from J, the gap between germline ends came to 14 bases. This CDR3 contains 15 residues. Here the CDR3 reads CASCAPTVSGNTIYF. As DNA, the CDR3 is TGTGCCAGCTGCGCCCCTACTGTCTCTGGAAACACCATATATTTT.

The rearrangement links TRBV10-2 to TRBJ2-1; 9 bases are a match to TRBD2. With 5 bases clipped from V and 3 bases from J, the junction kept 5 bases outside the gene matches. The CDR3 contains 15 residues. The V gene's germline CDR1 is WSHSY and CDR2 SAAADI. The CDR3, as DNA: TGCGCCAGCAGTCTTACTAGCGGGCACTACAATGAGCAGTTCTTC. This sequence encodes CASSLTSGHYNEQFF.

The chain has TRBV6-5 and TRBJ1-2; D might be TRBD1 (5 bases). V was pared by 0 bases and J by 8 bases, with 13 bases between. Germline V gene sequence: CDR1 MNHEY, CDR2 SVGAGI. There are 14 residues in the CDR3. For the CDR3, the DNA is TGTGCCAGCAGTTACTCGATTGGGGCCGGAGGCTACACCTTC. Translation: CASSYSIGAGGYTF.

This clone was seen more than once but under ten times. The chain carries TRBV9 and TRBJ2-1; D unclear. With 4 bases removed from V and 8 bases from J, the gap between germline ends came to 13 bases. CDR1 is SGDLS, CDR2 YYNGEE, per germline. This CDR3 spans 13 amino acids. CDR3 region: CASSPQILDEQFF. The CDR3 DNA sequence: TGTGCCAGCAGCCCTCAGATCCTCGATGAGCAGTTCTTC.

A few counts support this clone. The J gene is TRBJ2-7, the V gene TRBV29-1; D is ambiguous. There are 11 residues in the CDR3. Germline CDR1 is SQVTM and CDR2 is ANQGSEA. The V end lost 2 bases, the J end lost 3 bases, and 5 bases lay between the germline ends. CDR3 bases: TGCAGCGTTGAATCTCGCTACGAGCAGTACTTC. Protein: CSVESRYEQYF.

The chain links TRBV6-5 to TRBJ1-5; D is unresolved. CDR3 size: 14 residues. Between the trimmed V and J ends, which lost 2 bases and 4 bases, there was a span of 9 bases. Per the germline V gene, CDR1 is MNHEY and CDR2 is SVGAGI. CDR3 in DNA: TGTGCCAGCAGTTACGCCCCGACAAATCAGCCCCAGCATTTT. Translated: CASSYAPTNQPQHF.

The gene calls are TRBV28 and TRBJ2-5, with 9 bases identical to TRBD2. This CDR3 has 15 amino acids. After removal of 2 bases from V and 5 bases from J, the junction contained 6 bases not matched to a gene. Per the germline V gene, CDR1 is MDHEN and CDR2 is SYDVKM. CDR3 coding DNA: TGTGCCAGCAGTTTACCAGCGGGAGGTCTGGAGACCCAGTACTTC. This gives the protein CASSLPAGGLETQYF.

There are a few counts of this clone. The sample contains more than one DNA sequence encoding this CDR3. The chain is built from TRBV15 and TRBJ1-5; unclear D gene. There are 14 residues in the CDR3. V gave up 0 bases and J gave up 2 bases, with 5 bases separating them. Per germline, CDR1 LNHNV and CDR2 YYDKDF (reference sequence). CDR3 in DNA: TGTGCCACCAGCAGAGATCGGGGCAATCAGCCCCAGCATTTT. It yields the protein CATSRDRGNQPQHF.

This chain joins TRBV28 and TRBJ2-1, with 7 bases identical to TRBD2. Per germline, CDR1 MDHEN and CDR2 SYDVKM. This CDR3 contains 15 residues. Losses at the gene ends were 3 bases for V and 2 bases for J; bases not matched to a gene: 4. CDR3 amino acids: CASSFSAGAYNEQFF. The CDR3 DNA is TGTGCCAGCAGTTTTTCGGCGGGAGCCTACAATGAGCAGTTCTTC. Using reference TRBV28 and TRBJ2-1 for the parts outside the CDR3, the full variable domain is DVKVTQSSRYLVKRTGEKVFLECVQDMDHENMFWYRQDPGLGLRLIYFSYDVKMKEKGDIPEGYSVSREKKERFSLILESASTNQTSMYLCASSFSAGAYNEQFFGPGTRLTVL.

This clone is termed medium-sized (0.01 to 0.1%). The CDR3 DNA sequence: TGCAGCGCAAGACAGGGCGACACTGAAGCTTTCTTT. This gives the protein CSARQGDTEAFF. This chain links TRBV29-1 with TRBJ1-1; TRBD1 aligns across 7 bases. The germline V gene has CDR1 SQVTM and CDR2 ANQGSEA. Germline trimming cut 7 bases from V and 3 bases from J; bases unmatched to any gene: 5. The CDR3 length is 12 residues.

Only a few counts were recorded for this clone. The genes are TRBV6-5 and TRBJ2-1, with D possibly TRBD1 on 6 matching bases. This CDR3 contains 13 residues. Trimming took 0 bases from V and 12 from J, leaving 12 bases between them. Germline CDR1 MNHEY, CDR2 SVGAGI. CDR3 amino acids: CASSYSDGTTQFF. In DNA, the CDR3 is TGTGCCAGCAGTTACTCCGACGGGACAACGCAGTTCTTC.

This chain joins TRBV18 and TRBJ2-3; D might be TRBD1 (6 bases). CDR1 and CDR2 from the germline V gene are KGHSH and LQKENI. The CDR3 is 17 residues long. The V gene lost 6 bases and the J gene lost 5 bases, with 24 bases spanning the gap. CDR3 region: CASSFEAPGHRGDTQYF. The DNA of the CDR3 is TGTGCCAGCTCCTTCGAGGCCCCGGGACACCGCGGAGATACGCAGTATTTT.

This clone was recorded a few times. V usage is TRBV28 and J usage is TRBJ2-7, with D perhaps TRBD1 (5 bases). Germline V gives CDR1 MDHEN, CDR2 SYDVKM. Trimming removed 5 bases from V and 0 bases from J, with 11 bases in between. There are 14 residues in the CDR3. The CDR3 region is CASSGAVLSYEQYF. As DNA, the CDR3 is TGTGCCAGCAGTGGGGCCGTTCTCTCCTACGAGCAGTACTTC.

The rearrangement uses TRBV5-6 and TRBJ1-1; TRBD1 aligns across 8 bases. Per germline, CDR1 SGHDT and CDR2 YYEEEE. The CDR3 consists of 14 residues. V lost 3 bases, J lost 5 bases, and 6 bases stayed unmatched. In nucleotides, the CDR3 is TGTGCCAGCAGCTCGGACAGGGCGCGGACTGAAGCTTTCTTT. Translated: CASSSDRARTEAFF.

The sample holds many counts of this clone. The CDR3 coding sequence is TGTGCCAGCAGTGGGACAGGGGGCGCAGATACGCAGTATTTT. It is translated as CASSGTGGADTQYF. The chain links TRBV6-1 to TRBJ2-3, with TRBD1 matching 11 bases. The CDR3 contains 14 residues. Germline V gives CDR1 MNHNS, CDR2 SASEGT. J was trimmed by 4 bases and V by 4 bases; bases with no gene match: 1.

This sequence joins TRBV6-1 and TRBJ2-7; D uncertain. Germline V gives CDR1 MNHNS, CDR2 SASEGT. The CDR3 spans 15 residues. The V and J ends lost 1 base and 2 bases respectively, with 12 bases between them. CDR3 sequence reads: CASSEGTTPAYEQYF. The CDR3, as DNA: TGTGCCAGCAGTGAAGGTACCACACCCGCCTACGAGCAGTACTTC.

V gene TRBV7-9 combines with J gene TRBJ1-1; no firm D call. CDR3 length: 14 residues. The V end lost 2 bases, the J end lost 1 base, and 8 bases lay between the germline ends. CDR1 and CDR2 from the germline V gene are SEHNR and FQNEAQ (reference sequence). The CDR3 is CASSLSAPNTEAFF. CDR3 sequence (DNA): TGTGCCAGCAGCTTAAGCGCTCCGAACACTGAAGCTTTCTTT.

This clone is medium-sized by share. V usage is TRBV14 and J usage is TRBJ1-1; TRBD1 aligns across 11 bases. V was pared by 1 base and J by 12 bases, with 4 bases of the junction left unmatched. There are 13 residues in the CDR3. The germline CDR1 and CDR2 sequences are SGHDN and FVKESK. CDR3 region: CASSQVRDRGTFF. The CDR3, as DNA: TGTGCCAGCAGCCAAGTTCGGGACAGGGGGACTTTCTTT.

This chain joins TRBV5-1 and TRBJ2-2; tentatively, D is TRBD2 (5 bases). Germline values: CDR1 SGHRS, CDR2 YFSETQ. V was trimmed by 0 bases and J by 4 bases, leaving 10 bases between them. This CDR3 comprises 15 residues. In DNA form, the CDR3 reads TGCGCCAGCAGCTTGGAATGGAGCGGCACCGGGGAGCTGTTTTTT. The encoded protein is CASSLEWSGTGELFF.

The gene calls are TRBV12-5 and TRBJ1-3; no clear D. The CDR3 runs to 15 residues. Germline-derived CDR1 and CDR2 are LGHNT and FRNRAP. Trimming took 3 bases from V and 0 from J, leaving 9 bases between them. The CDR3 DNA follows: TGTGCTAGTGGTTTAGGCGGAACCTCTGGAAACACCATATATTTT. Translating it yields CASGLGGTSGNTIYF.